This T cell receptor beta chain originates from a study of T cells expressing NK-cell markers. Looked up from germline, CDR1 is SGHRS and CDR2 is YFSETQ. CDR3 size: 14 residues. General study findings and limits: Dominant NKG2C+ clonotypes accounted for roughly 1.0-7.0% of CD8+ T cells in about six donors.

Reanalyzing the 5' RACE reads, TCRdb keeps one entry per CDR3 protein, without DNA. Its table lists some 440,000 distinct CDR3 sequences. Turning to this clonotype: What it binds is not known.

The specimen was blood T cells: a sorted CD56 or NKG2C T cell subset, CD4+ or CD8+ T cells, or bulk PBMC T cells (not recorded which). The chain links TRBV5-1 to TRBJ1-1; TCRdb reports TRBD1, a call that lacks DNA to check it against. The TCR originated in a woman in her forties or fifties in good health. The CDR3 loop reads CASSDGGRGGEAFF.